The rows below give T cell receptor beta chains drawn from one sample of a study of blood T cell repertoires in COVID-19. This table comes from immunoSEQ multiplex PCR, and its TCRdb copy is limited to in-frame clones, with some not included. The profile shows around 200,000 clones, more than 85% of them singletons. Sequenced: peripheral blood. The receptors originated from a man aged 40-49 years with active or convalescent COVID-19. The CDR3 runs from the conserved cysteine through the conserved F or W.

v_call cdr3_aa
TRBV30 CAWSVQGVSEQYF
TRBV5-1 CATTRGFTGELFF
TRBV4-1 CASSQVGGTPNQPQHF
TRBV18 CASVRDRDNQPQHF
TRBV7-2 CASSGTKNTGELFF
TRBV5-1 CASSLVLAGLEQYF
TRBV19 CASSITGFDQPQHF
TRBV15 CATSRGAKLAGDYEQYF
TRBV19 CASSITSGYEQYF
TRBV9 CASSGRDTYEQYF